Sequencing of this TCR beta chain was carried out in a study of T cells in Graves' hyperthyroidism and ophthalmopathy. Study-wide results and limits: Peripheral blood also featured most of the thyroid clonotypes expanded above 0.001. In simple terms, a model built on 13 V-J features told ophthalmopathy apart from stable hyperthyroidism.

The investigators amplified TCR beta CDR3 regions from RNA transcripts. An initial round of RT-PCR targeting the TCR CDR3 relied on the HTBI primer set. TCRdb fed the multiplex PCR reads into MiXCR, producing one record per CDR3 protein. The sample carries roughly 520,000 distinct CDR3 sequences, 24% recorded once. This CDR3 contains 13 residues. V was shortened by 3 bases and J by 2 bases, with 8 bases between the two germline ends. CDR1 and CDR2 (germline): MNHEY, SMNVEV (reference sequence). Ophthalmopathy in the patients scored at least 3 on Clinical Activity Score and at least 4 on NOSPECS grade, lasting under 3 months. Thyroid ultrasound, orbital computed tomography, clinical symptoms, and serum thyroxine and TRAb underpinned diagnoses. Comment on this clonotype: Its antigen is unknown.

The sequenced sample consisted of blood. The chain is built from TRBV27 and TRBJ2-7; D call uncertain. The sequence derives from a woman aged 25 to 39 with Graves' ophthalmopathy. The CDR3 nucleotides are TGTGCCAGCAGTTTTACTCTAGCCTACGAGCAGTACTTC. It encodes CASSFTLAYEQYF.